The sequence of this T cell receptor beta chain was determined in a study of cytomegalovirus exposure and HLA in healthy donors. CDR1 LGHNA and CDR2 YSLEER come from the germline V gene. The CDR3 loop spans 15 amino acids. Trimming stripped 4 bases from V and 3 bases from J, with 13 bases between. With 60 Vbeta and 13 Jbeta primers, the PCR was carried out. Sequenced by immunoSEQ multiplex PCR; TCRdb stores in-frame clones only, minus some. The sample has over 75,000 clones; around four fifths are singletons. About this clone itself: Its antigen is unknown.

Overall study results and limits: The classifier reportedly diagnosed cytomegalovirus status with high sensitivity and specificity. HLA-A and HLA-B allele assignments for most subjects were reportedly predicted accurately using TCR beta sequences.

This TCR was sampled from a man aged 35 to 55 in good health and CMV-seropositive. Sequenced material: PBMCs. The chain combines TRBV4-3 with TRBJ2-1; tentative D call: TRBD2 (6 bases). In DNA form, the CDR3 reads TGCGCCAGCAGCCCCCTTGGCGGGAACTACAATGAGCAGTTCTTC. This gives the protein CASSPLGGNYNEQFF.